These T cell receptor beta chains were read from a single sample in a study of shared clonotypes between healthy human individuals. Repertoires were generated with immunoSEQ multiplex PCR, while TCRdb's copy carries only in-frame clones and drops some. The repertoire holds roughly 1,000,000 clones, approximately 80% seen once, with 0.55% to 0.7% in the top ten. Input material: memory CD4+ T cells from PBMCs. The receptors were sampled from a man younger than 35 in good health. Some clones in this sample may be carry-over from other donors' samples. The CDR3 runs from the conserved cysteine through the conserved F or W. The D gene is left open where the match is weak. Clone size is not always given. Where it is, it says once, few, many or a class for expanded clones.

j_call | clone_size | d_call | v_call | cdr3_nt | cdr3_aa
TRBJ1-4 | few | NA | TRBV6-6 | TGTGCCAGCAGCAAACAGGGTCGGGATGAAAAACTGTTTTTT | CASSKQGRDEKLFF
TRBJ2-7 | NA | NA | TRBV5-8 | TGTGCCAGCAGCCCCCACGGGGCACAAATCTACGAGCAGTACTTC | CASSPHGAQIYEQYF
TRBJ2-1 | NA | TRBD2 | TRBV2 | TGTGCCAGCAGCGTTCTAGCGGGGCTTTACAATGAGCAGTTCTTC | CASSVLAGLYNEQFF
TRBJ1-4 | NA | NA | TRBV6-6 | TGTGCCAGCAGCCCCGGGGGGACTAATGAAAAACTGTTTTTT | CASSPGGTNEKLFF
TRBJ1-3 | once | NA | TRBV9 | TGTGCCAGCAGCGTAGTCCCGGGGCCTGGTGAGAACACCATATATTTT | CASSVVPGPGENTIYF
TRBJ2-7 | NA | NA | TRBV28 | TGTGCCAGCAGTTTGGGGGGACAGAGAACCTACGAGCAGTACTTC | CASSLGGQRTYEQYF
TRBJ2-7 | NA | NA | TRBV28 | TGTGCCAGCAGTTTCCATACGGGGCAGTACTTC | CASSFHTGQYF
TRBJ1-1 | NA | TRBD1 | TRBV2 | TGTGCCAGCATCGACAGGGCCGAAGCTTTCTTT | CASIDRAEAFF
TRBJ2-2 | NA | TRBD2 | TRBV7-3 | TGTGCCAGCAGCCAACTAGCGACCGGGGAGCTGTTTTTT | CASSQLATGELFF
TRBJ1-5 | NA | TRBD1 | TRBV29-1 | TGCAGCGCCGGGACAGGGATTAATCAGCCCCAGCATTTT | CSAGTGINQPQHF
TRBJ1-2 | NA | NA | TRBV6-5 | TGTGCCAGCAGTTACGAGCCAGGGGCAAAATATGGCTACACCTTC | CASSYEPGAKYGYTF
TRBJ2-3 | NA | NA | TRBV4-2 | TGTGCCAGCAGCCTTGACTGGACCTTATCTCAGGATACGCAGTATTTT | CASSLDWTLSQDTQYF
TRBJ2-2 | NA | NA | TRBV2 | TGTGCCAGCAGTCCCGGGATCTCCGGGGAGCTGTTTTTT | CASSPGISGELFF
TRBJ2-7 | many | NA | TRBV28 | TGTGCCAGCAGTTCACCGGGACTCCGGGCACGGGGCTCCTACGAGCAGTACTTC | CASSSPGLRARGSYEQYF
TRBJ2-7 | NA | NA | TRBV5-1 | TGCGCCAGCAGCCAGGACCAACTGGGCTACGAGCAGTACTTC | CASSQDQLGYEQYF
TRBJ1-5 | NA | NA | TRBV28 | TGTGCCAGCAGCCCTCTTTCTCTAGGGCCCCCTCAGCCCCAGCATTTT | CASSPLSLGPPQPQHF
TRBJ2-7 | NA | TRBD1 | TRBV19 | TGTGCCAGTAGTATTAGAGGGACAGATTCCTACGAGCAGTACTTC | CASSIRGTDSYEQYF
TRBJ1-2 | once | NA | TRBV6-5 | TGTGCCAGCGGACGCCTGGTGGGGGCGGATGGCTACACCTTC | CASGRLVGADGYTF
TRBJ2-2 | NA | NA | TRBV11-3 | TGTGCCAGCAGCTTAGGGGGGTCCTTACCCTTGGGGGAGCTGTTTTTT | CASSLGGSLPLGELFF
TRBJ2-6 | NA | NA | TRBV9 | TGTGCCAGCAGCGTTTCTACACACTCTGGGGCCAACGTCCTGACTTTC | CASSVSTHSGANVLTF
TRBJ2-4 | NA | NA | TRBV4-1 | TGCGCCAGCAGCACTCGGGGCATTCAGTACTTC | CASSTRGIQYF
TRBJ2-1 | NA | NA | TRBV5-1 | TGCGCCAGCAGCTTGGGTGGGATGCGGGTCTTC | CASSLGGMRVF